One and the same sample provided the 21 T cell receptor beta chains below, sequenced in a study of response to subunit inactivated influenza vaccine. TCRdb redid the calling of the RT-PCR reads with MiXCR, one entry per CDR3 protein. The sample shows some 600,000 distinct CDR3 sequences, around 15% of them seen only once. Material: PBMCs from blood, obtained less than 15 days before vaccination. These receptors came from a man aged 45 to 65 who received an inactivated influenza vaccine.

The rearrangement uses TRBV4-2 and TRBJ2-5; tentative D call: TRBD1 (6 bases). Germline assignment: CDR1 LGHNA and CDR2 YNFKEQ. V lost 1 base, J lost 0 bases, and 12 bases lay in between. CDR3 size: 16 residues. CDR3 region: CASSQGSSGDQETQYF. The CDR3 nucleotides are TGTGCCAGCAGCCAAGGGTCGTCAGGGGACCAAGAGACCCAGTACTTC.

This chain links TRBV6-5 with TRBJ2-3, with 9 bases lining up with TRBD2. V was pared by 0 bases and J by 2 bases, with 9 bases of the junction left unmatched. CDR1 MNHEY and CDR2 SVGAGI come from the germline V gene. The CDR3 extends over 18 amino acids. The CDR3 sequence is CASSYSRSGSGYTDTQYF. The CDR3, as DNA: TGTGCCAGCAGTTACTCGCGTAGCGGGAGTGGTTACACAGATACGCAGTATTTT.

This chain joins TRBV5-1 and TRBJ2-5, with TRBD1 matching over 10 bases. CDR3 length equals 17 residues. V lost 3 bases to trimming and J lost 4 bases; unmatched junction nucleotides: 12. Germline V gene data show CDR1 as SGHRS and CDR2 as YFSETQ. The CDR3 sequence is CASSSPPGTGARETQYF. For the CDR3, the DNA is TGCGCCAGCAGCTCCCCTCCCGGGACAGGGGCCCGAGAGACCCAGTACTTC.

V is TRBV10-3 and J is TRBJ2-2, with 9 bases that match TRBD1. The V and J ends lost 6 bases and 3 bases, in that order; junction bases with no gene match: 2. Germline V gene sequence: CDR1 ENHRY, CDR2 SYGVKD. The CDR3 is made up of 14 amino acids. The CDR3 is CAIRGQGDTGELFF. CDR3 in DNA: TGTGCCATCAGGGGACAGGGAGACACCGGGGAGCTGTTTTTT.

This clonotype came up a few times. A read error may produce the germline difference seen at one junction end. This CDR3 is CASSWSMNSEAFF. CDR3 nucleotide sequence: TGTGCCAGCAGCTGGTCAATGAACAGTGAAGCTTTCTTT. The chain joins TRBV5-6 to TRBJ1-1; D is unclear. CDR3 length equals 13 residues. Germline CDR1 and CDR2: SGHDT and YYEEEE.

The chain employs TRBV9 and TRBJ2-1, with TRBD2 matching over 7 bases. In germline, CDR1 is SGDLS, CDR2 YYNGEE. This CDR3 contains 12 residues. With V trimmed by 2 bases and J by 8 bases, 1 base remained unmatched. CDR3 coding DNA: TGTGCCAGCAGCGTTGGGGGGGATGAGCAGTTCTTC. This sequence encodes CASSVGGDEQFF.

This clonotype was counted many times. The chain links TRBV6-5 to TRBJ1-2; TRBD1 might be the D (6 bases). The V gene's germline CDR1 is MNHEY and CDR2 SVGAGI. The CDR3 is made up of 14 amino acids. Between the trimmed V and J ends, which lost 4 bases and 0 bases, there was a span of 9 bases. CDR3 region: CASSLTGTNYGYTF. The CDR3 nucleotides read TGTGCCAGCAGTTTGACAGGAACTAACTATGGCTACACCTTC.

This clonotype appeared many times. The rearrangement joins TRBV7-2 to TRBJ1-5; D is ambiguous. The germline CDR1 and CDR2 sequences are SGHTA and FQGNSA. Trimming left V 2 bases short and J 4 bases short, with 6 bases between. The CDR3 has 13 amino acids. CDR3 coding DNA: TGTGCCAGCAGCTTAAAAGTTAATCAGCCCCAGCATTTT. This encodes CASSLKVNQPQHF.

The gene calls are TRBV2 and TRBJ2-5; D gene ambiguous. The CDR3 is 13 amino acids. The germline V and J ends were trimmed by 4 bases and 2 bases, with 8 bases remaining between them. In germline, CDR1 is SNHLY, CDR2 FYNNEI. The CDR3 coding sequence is TGTGCCAGCAGTGCGCGCAGGCAAGAGACCCAGTACTTC. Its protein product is CASSARRQETQYF.

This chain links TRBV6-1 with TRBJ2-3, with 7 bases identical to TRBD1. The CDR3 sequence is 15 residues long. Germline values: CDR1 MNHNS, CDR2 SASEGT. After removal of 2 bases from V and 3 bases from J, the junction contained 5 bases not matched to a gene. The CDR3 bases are TGTGCCAGCAGTGAAAGTCGACAGGGAACAGATACGCAGTATTTT. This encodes CASSESRQGTDTQYF.

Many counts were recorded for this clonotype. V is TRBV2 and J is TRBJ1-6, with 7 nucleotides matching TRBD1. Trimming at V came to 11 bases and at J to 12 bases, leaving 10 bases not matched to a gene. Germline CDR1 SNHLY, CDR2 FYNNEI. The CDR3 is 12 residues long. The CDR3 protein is CASRDSLGPLHF. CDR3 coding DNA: TGTGCCTCCCGGGACAGCCTGGGACCCCTCCACTTT.

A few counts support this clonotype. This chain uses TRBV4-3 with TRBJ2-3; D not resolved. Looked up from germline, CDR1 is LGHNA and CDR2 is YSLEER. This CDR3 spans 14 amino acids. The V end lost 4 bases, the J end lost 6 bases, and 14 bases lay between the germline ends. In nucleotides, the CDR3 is TGCGCCAGCAGCCTTACCACGACCTCGGATACGCAGTATTTT. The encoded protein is CASSLTTTSDTQYF.

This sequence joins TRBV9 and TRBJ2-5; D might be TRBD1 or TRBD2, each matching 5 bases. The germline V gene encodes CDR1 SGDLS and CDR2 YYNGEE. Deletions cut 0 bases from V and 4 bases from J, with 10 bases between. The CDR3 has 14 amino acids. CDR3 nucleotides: TGTGCCAGCAGCGTAGCACCAGGGACAGAGACCCAGTACTTC. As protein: CASSVAPGTETQYF.

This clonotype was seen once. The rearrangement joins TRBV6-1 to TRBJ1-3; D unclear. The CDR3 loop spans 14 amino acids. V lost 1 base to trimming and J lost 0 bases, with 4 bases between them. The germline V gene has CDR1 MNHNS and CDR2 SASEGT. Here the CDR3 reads CASSEVFSGNTIYF. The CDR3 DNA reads TGTGCCAGCAGTGAAGTGTTCTCTGGAAACACCATATATTTT.

This CDR3 reads CSAYNGNTIYF. The DNA for the CDR3 is TGCAGTGCTTACAATGGAAACACCATATATTTT. V usage is TRBV20-1 and J usage is TRBJ1-3; no clear D. The germline gives CDR1 DFQATT, CDR2 SNEGSKA (reference sequence). The CDR3 spans 11 residues. V shed 5 bases and J shed 3 bases, with 5 bases lying between them.

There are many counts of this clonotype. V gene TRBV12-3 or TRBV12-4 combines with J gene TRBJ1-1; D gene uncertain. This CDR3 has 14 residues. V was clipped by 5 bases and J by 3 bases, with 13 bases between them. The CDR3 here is CASSPGRGYTEAFF. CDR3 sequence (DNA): TGTGCCAGCAGTCCGGGTCGTGGATACACTGAAGCTTTCTTT.

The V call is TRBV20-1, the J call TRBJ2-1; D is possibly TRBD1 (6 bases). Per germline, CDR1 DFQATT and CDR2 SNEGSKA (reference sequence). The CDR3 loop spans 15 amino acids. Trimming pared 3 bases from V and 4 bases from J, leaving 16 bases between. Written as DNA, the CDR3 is TGCAGTGCTAGTACTCCCCCGGGACAATACAATGAGCAGTTCTTC. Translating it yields CSASTPPGQYNEQFF.

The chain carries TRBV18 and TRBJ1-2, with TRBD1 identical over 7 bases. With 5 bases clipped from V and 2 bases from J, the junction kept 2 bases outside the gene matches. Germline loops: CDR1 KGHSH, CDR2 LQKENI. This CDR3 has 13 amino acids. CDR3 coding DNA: TGTGCCAGCTCAGAGACAGGGAACTATGGCTACACCTTC. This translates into CASSETGNYGYTF.

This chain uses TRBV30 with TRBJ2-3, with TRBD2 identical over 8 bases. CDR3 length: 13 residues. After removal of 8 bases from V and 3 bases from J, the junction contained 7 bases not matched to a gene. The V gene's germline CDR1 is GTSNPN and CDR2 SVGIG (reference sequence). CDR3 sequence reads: CAGDGGATDTQYF. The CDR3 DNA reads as TGTGCCGGTGACGGGGGGGCAACAGATACGCAGTATTTT. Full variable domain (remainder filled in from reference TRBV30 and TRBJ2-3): SQTIHQWPATLVQPVGSPLSLECTVEGTSNPNLYWYRQAAGRGLQLLFYSVGIGQISSEVPQNLSASRPQDRQFILSSKKLLLSDSGFYLCAGDGGATDTQYFGPGTRLTVL.

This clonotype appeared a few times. CDR3 in amino acids: CASSGGQGITDTQYF. DNA for the CDR3: TGTGCCAGCAGCGGCGGACAGGGGATCACAGATACGCAGTATTTT. The chain has TRBV5-6 and TRBJ2-3; 9 nucleotides line up with TRBD1. V was pared by 4 bases and J by 2 bases, with 5 bases of the junction left unmatched. This CDR3 is 15 amino acids long. CDR1 is SGHDT and CDR2 is YYEEEE in the germline V gene.

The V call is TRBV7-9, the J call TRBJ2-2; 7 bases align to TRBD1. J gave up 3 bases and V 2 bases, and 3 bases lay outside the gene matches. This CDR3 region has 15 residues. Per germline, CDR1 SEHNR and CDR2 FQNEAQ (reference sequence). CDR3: CASSLTGTDTGELFF. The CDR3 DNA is TGTGCCAGCAGCTTAACCGGGACAGACACCGGGGAGCTGTTTTTT. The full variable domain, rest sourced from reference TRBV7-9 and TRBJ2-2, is DTGVSQNPRHKITKRGQNVTFRCDPISEHNRLYWYRQTLGQGPEFLTYFQNEAQLEKSRLLSDRFSAERPKGSFSTLEIQRTEQGDSAMYLCASSLTGTDTGELFFGEGSRLTVL.